A single sample is the source of the 24 T cell receptor beta chains below, sequenced in a study of blood T cell repertoires in COVID-19. The table came from immunoSEQ multiplex PCR; TCRdb's copy has only in-frame clones and leaves some out. This table has about 200,000 clones, approximately 86% appearing once. The sample was PBMCs or T cells enriched from blood (not recorded which). All receptors come from a woman aged 30 to 39 who had been exposed to COVID-19.

J is TRBJ2-7 and V is TRBV9, with 7 nucleotides matching TRBD1. The CDR3 runs 17 residues. Germline CDR1 is SGDLS and CDR2 is YYNGEE. The J segment lost 3 bases and the V segment lost 4 bases, leaving 16 bases of the junction unmatched. CDR3 amino acids: CASSNNANRGNNYEQYF. The CDR3 DNA reads as TGTGCCAGCAGCAACAACGCGAACAGGGGCAACAACTACGAGCAGTACTTC.

The chain joins TRBV30 to TRBJ1-5; weak D call: TRBD1 (6 bases). Per the germline V gene, CDR1 is GTSNPN and CDR2 is SVGIG (reference sequence). V lost 0 bases and J 2 bases, leaving 11 bases between the germline ends. This CDR3 has 15 amino acids. The CDR3 loop reads CAWSVGGSGNQPQHF. DNA for the CDR3: TGTGCCTGGAGTGTTGGGGGCTCCGGCAATCAGCCCCAGCATTTT.

This clone occurred once. The chain is built from TRBV5-1 and TRBJ2-3; D remains unclear. The germline CDR1 and CDR2 sequences are SGHRS and YFSETQ. This CDR3 contains 15 residues. Trimming stripped 0 bases from V and 4 bases from J, with 12 bases between. CDR3 residues: CASSLGLAAPDTQYF. The CDR3 region has the DNA TGCGCCAGCAGCTTGGGACTGGCGGCCCCAGATACGCAGTATTTT.

The chain employs TRBV19 and TRBJ2-3, with D maybe TRBD2 (5 bases). CDR1 and CDR2 from the germline V gene are LNHDA and SQIVND (reference sequence). V was clipped by 1 base and J by 6 bases, with 11 bases between them. The CDR3 totals 14 residues. CDR3 sequence reads: CASSIGERRDTQYF. CDR3 sequence (DNA): TGTGCCAGTAGTATAGGGGAGCGGCGGGATACGCAGTATTTT.

This chain joins TRBV5-1 and TRBJ2-3, with TRBD1 identical over 9 bases. The CDR3 runs to 16 residues. Germline V gene sequence: CDR1 SGHRS, CDR2 YFSETQ. After removal of 2 bases from V and 1 base from J, the junction contained 5 bases not matched to a gene. The DNA of the CDR3 is TGCGCCAGCAGCTTCGGGGACAGGGACGGCACAGATACGCAGTATTTT. Protein product: CASSFGDRDGTDTQYF. The full variable domain, with the rest looked up from reference TRBV5-1 and TRBJ2-3, is KAGVTQTPRYLIKTRGQQVTLSCSPISGHRSVSWYQQTPGQGLQFLFEYFSETQRNKGNFPGRFSGRQFSNSRSEMNVSTLELGDSALYLCASSFGDRDGTDTQYFGPGTRLTVL.

The rearrangement joins TRBV3-1 (or the pseudogene TRBV3-2) to TRBJ1-3, with D maybe TRBD1 (6 bases). The CDR3 spans 14 residues. V lost 0 bases, J lost 8 bases, and 11 bases lay in between. Germline V gene lookup returns CDR1 LGHDT and CDR2 YNNKEL (reference sequence). Written as DNA, the CDR3 is TGTGCCAGCAGCCAAGAGGGCCAGGGGTACACCATATATTTT. Its protein is CASSQEGQGYTIYF.

This chain uses TRBV5-6 with TRBJ2-7; 7 bases line up with TRBD1. Germline CDR1 SGHDT, CDR2 YYEEEE. This CDR3 has 15 amino acids. Trimming cost V 5 bases and J 2 bases; bases outside gene matches: 10. The CDR3 reads CASSHRTGGTYEQYF. DNA of the CDR3: TGTGCCAGCAGTCATAGGACAGGTGGCACCTACGAGCAGTACTTC.

J is TRBJ1-1 and V is TRBV29-1, with D hard to call. The CDR3 consists of 11 residues. V shed 5 bases and J shed 1 base, with 5 bases lying between them. Germline CDR1 SQVTM, CDR2 ANQGSEA. CDR3 DNA sequence: TGCAGCGTTTCAGAGAACACTGAAGCTTTCTTT. It translates to CSVSENTEAFF.

This clone has a count of ten or more. This chain uses TRBV19 with TRBJ2-7, with D possibly matching TRBD2 (5 bases). The germline gives CDR1 LNHDA, CDR2 SQIVND (reference sequence). Trimming pared 6 bases from V and 3 bases from J, leaving 18 bases between. The CDR3 has 15 amino acids. CDR3 sequence (DNA): TGTGCCAGTAGCCCGAAGGTCGACCGGGACTACGAGCAGTACTTC. Protein: CASSPKVDRDYEQYF. The variable domain in full, completed from reference TRBV19 and TRBJ2-7, reads DGGITQSPKYLFRKEGQNVTLSCEQNLNHDAMYWYRQDPGQGLRLIYYSQIVNDFQKGDIAEGYSVSREKKESFPLTVTSAQKNPTAFYLCASSPKVDRDYEQYFGPGTRLTVT.

The V and J genes are TRBV6-5 and TRBJ2-7; TRBD1 matches at 7 bases. This CDR3 has 15 amino acids. Losses at the gene ends were 3 bases for V and 0 bases for J; bases not matched to a gene: 5. Germline V gene data show CDR1 as MNHEY and CDR2 as SVGAGI. This chain's CDR3 is CASSYATGSSYEQYF. CDR3 nucleotide sequence: TGTGCCAGCAGTTATGCGACAGGGTCCTCCTACGAGCAGTACTTC.

The chain links TRBV2 to TRBJ1-6; 7 bases align to TRBD1. This CDR3 has 15 amino acids. From germline, CDR1 is SNHLY and CDR2 FYNNEI. Trimming took 4 bases from V and 5 from J; bases not matched to a gene: 5. Here the CDR3 DNA reads TGTGCCAGCAGTGCTCGACAGGGCAATAATTCACCCCTCCACTTT. It yields the protein CASSARQGNNSPLHF.

The chain couples TRBV28 to TRBJ2-1; 11 bases line up with TRBD2. V was clipped by 2 bases and J by 3 bases; unmatched bases: 3. The CDR3 is made up of 16 amino acids. Germline CDR1 is MDHEN and CDR2 is SYDVKM. CDR3: CASSLPLAGGYNEQFF. CDR3 DNA sequence: TGTGCCAGCAGTTTACCTCTAGCGGGGGGCTACAATGAGCAGTTCTTC.

The genes are TRBV18 and TRBJ1-5; 9 nucleotides match TRBD1. The CDR3 extends over 17 amino acids. The trim removed 2 bases at V and 5 bases at J, leaving 10 bases unmatched. Germline-derived CDR1 and CDR2 are KGHSH and LQKENI. The CDR3 is CASSPGGQGSPYQPQHF. For the CDR3, the DNA is TGTGCCAGCTCACCAGGGGGACAGGGCTCCCCATATCAGCCCCAGCATTTT. The full variable domain, in which reference TRBV18 and TRBJ1-5 provide the parts outside the CDR3, is NAGVMQNPRHLVRRRGQEARLRCSPMKGHSHVYWYRQLPEEGLKFMVYLQKENIIDESGMPKERFSAEFPKEGPSILRIQQVVRGDSAAYFCASSPGGQGSPYQPQHFGDGTRLSIL.

This clone was seen once. The chain carries TRBV6-5 and TRBJ2-5; weak D call: TRBD1 (5 bases). The CDR3 is 12 amino acids. V lost 3 bases and J 5 bases, leaving 7 bases between the germline ends. CDR1 and CDR2 (germline): MNHEY, SVGAGI. CDR3 DNA sequence: TGTGCCAGCAGTTATAGGGGCGAGACCCAGTACTTC. Protein sequence: CASSYRGETQYF.

J is TRBJ1-6 and V is TRBV28; TRBD1 agrees at 8 bases. This CDR3 has 14 amino acids. Trimming removed 5 bases from V and 9 bases from J; junction bases left unmatched: 6. CDR1 MDHEN and CDR2 SYDVKM come from the germline V gene. CDR3 sequence: CASSPGQGASPLHF. CDR3 nucleotide sequence: TGTGCCAGCAGTCCTGGACAGGGAGCTTCACCCCTCCACTTT.

This chain connects TRBV28 to TRBJ2-2; 10 nucleotides line up with TRBD1. Looked up from germline, CDR1 is MDHEN and CDR2 is SYDVKM. The CDR3 spans 17 residues. With 2 bases clipped from V and 1 base from J, the junction kept 4 bases outside the gene matches. The DNA of the CDR3 is TGTGCCAGCAGTTTACCAGGACAGGGGGGGAACACCGGGGAGCTGTTTTTT. It specifies CASSLPGQGGNTGELFF.

The CDR3, as DNA: TGTGCCAGCAGTGAATTTCGAGTCGTCCCTGGCTACACCTTC. Translating gives CASSEFRVVPGYTF. This chain joins TRBV6-1 and TRBJ1-2; D not resolved. The CDR3 loop spans 14 amino acids. V lost 2 bases and J 7 bases, leaving 14 bases between the germline ends. Germline CDR1 and CDR2: MNHNS and SASEGT.

This chain uses TRBV9 with TRBJ2-2; no definite D call. V lost 3 bases to trimming and J lost 0 bases, with 9 bases between them. This CDR3 contains 15 residues. CDR1 is SGDLS, CDR2 YYNGEE, per germline. CDR3 sequence reads: CASSATIPNTGELFF. As DNA, the CDR3 is TGTGCCAGCAGCGCCACAATCCCGAACACCGGGGAGCTGTTTTTT. Filled out from reference TRBV9 and TRBJ2-2, the complete variable domain reads DSGVTQTPKHLITATGQRVTLRCSPRSGDLSVYWYQQSLDQGLQFLIQYYNGEERAKGNILERFSAQQFPDLHSELNLSSLELGDSALYFCASSATIPNTGELFFGEGSRLTVL.

The V call is TRBV7-9, the J call TRBJ2-3, with D possibly being TRBD2 (6 bases). The germline gives CDR1 SEHNR, CDR2 FQNEAQ (reference sequence). Trimming left V 4 bases short and J 2 bases short, with 13 bases between. The CDR3 totals 15 residues. In DNA form, the CDR3 reads TGTGCCAGCAGCTGGGGACTCCATGCCACAGATACGCAGTATTTT. It translates to CASSWGLHATDTQYF.

The chain's CDR3 is CASSLTGPNYGYTF. In DNA, the CDR3 is TGCGCCAGCAGCTTGACCGGTCCTAACTATGGCTACACCTTC. The gene calls are TRBV5-1 and TRBJ1-2; the D is unclear. V gave up 1 base and J gave up 0 bases, with 7 bases separating them. This CDR3 is 14 amino acids long. The germline V gene has CDR1 SGHRS and CDR2 YFSETQ.

This clone was detected a few times. DNA for the CDR3: TGCGCCAGCAGCTTGGATGGCGGGCGTAATCAGCCCCAGCATTTT. Amino acid sequence: CASSLDGGRNQPQHF. The chain combines TRBV5-1 with TRBJ1-5; D is unclear. With 0 bases removed from V and 4 bases from J, the gap between germline ends came to 11 bases. Germline CDR1 is SGHRS and CDR2 is YFSETQ. The CDR3 has 15 residues. Full variable domain (rest looked up from reference TRBV5-1 and TRBJ1-5): KAGVTQTPRYLIKTRGQQVTLSCSPISGHRSVSWYQQTPGQGLQFLFEYFSETQRNKGNFPGRFSGRQFSNSRSEMNVSTLELGDSALYLCASSLDGGRNQPQHFGDGTRLSIL.

The chain is built from TRBV28 and TRBJ1-2; 11 nucleotides line up with TRBD1. The V gene end was trimmed by 4 bases and the J gene end by 4 bases; junction bases not matched to a gene: 2. CDR1 is MDHEN and CDR2 is SYDVKM in the germline V gene. CDR3 length equals 14 residues. CDR3 region: CASSSGTGGYGYTF. Written as DNA, the CDR3 is TGTGCCAGCAGTTCCGGGACAGGGGGCTATGGCTACACCTTC.

This clone was detected once. This sequence joins TRBV2 and TRBJ2-7, with D maybe TRBD1 (6 bases). The length of the CDR3 is 13 residues. Trimming left V 9 bases short and J 2 bases short, with 14 bases between. Germline loops: CDR1 SNHLY, CDR2 FYNNEI. The CDR3 nucleotides are TGTGCCAGTATTGACAGGTCGACCTACGAGCAGTACTTC. Translating gives CASIDRSTYEQYF.

J is TRBJ2-7 and V is TRBV15; D possibly corresponds to TRBD2 (5 bases). CDR1 and CDR2 (germline): LNHNV, YYDKDF (reference sequence). The CDR3 contains 18 residues. V was trimmed by 1 base and J by 6 bases, leaving 25 bases between them. The CDR3 nucleotides are TGTGCCACCAGCAGAGTGGGGTCGAGGGCCCTCTACCACGGCGAGCAGTACTTC. Amino acid sequence: CATSRVGSRALYHGEQYF. Full variable domain (rest looked up from reference TRBV15 and TRBJ2-7): DAMVIQNPRYQVTQFGKPVTLSCSQTLNHNVMYWYQQKSSQAPKLLFHYYDKDFNNEADTPDNFQSRRPNTSFCFLDIRSPGLGDTAMYLCATSRVGSRALYHGEQYFGPGTRLTVT.